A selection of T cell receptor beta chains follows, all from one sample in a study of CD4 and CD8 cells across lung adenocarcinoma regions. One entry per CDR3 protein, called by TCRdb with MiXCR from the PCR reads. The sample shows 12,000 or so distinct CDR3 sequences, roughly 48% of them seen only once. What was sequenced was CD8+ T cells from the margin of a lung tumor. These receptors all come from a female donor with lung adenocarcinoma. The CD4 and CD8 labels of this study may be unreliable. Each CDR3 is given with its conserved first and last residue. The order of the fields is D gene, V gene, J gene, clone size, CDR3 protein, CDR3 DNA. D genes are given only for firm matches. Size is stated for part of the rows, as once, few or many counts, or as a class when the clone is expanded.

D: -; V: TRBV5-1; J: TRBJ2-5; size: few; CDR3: CASSLGAGQQETQYF; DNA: TGCGCCAGCAGCTTGGGCGCGGGCCAGCAAGAGACCCAGTACTTC
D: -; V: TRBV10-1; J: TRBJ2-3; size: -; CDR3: CASSGAPETQYF; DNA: TGCGCCAGCAGCGGCGCGCCCGAGACCCAGTATTTT
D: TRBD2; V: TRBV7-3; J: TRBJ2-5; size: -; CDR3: CASSLGERGMHTDTQYF; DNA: TGTGCCAGCAGCTTAGGGGAGCGGGGGATGCACACAGATACCCAGTACTTC
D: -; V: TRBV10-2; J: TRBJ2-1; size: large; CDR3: CASSHTSEQFF; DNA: TGCGCCAGCAGCCACACCAGCGAGCAGTTCTTC
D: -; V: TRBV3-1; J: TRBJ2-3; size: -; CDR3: CASSQGGTDTQYF; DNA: TGTGCCAGCAGCCAAGGGGGCACAGATACGCAGTATTTT
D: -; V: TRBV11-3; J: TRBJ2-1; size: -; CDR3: CASRQSRTYNEQFF; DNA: TGTGCCAGCCGACAGTCCCGCACCTACAATGAGCAGTTCTTC
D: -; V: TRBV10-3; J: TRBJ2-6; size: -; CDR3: CGMCSGANVLNF; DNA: TGTGGGATGTGCTCTGGGGCTAACGTCCTGAATTTC
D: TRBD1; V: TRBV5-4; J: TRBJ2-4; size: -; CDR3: CASSSWTGRRNIQYF; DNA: TGTGCCAGCAGCTCTTGGACAGGGCGGCGAAACATTCAGTACTTC
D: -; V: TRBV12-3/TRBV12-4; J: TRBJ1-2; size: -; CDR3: CASSLAQGAGGYTF; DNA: TGTGCCAGCAGTCTCGCCCAAGGGGCTGGGGGCTACACCTTC
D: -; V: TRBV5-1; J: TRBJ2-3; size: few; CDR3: CASNQGRIPTDTQYF; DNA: TGCGCCAGCAACCAAGGGAGGATACCCACAGATACGCAGTATTTT
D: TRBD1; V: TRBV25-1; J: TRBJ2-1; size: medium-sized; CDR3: CASSGQGYNNEQFF; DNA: TGTGCCAGCAGTGGACAGGGGTACAACAATGAGCAGTTCTTC
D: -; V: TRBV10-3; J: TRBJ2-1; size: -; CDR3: CVLSFSAMSGDEQFF; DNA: TGTGTCCTGAGCTTCTCGGCGATGAGCGGAGATGAGCAGTTCTTT
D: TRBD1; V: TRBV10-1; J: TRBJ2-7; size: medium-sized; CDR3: CATSTDRGATYEQYF; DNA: TGCGCCACAAGTACCGACAGGGGTGCAACCTACGAGCAGTACTTC
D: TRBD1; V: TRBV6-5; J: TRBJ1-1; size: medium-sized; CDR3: CASSSTGTGDTEAFF; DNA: TGTGCCAGCAGCTCCACCGGGACAGGGGACACTGAAGCTTTCTTT
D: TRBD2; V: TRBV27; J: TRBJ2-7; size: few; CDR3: CASSPGLARGEQYF; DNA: TGTGCCAGCAGCCCGGGACTAGCGAGGGGCGAGCAGTACTTC
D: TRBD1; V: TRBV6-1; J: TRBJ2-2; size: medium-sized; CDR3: CASSEGTGTGELFF; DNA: TGTGCCAGCAGTGAAGGGACAGGGACCGGGGAGCTGTTTTTT
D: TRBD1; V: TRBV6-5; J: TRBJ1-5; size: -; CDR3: CASSYAQGDQPHHF; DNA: TGTGCCAGCAGTTACGCGCAGGGGGATCAGCCCCACCACTTT
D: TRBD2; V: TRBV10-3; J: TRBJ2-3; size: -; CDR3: CAALAGMSTDTQYF; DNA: TGTGCGGCCCTAGCGGGCATGAGCACAGATACCCAGTATTTC
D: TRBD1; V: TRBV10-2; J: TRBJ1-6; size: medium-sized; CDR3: CASSEPTDRQYIYNSPLHF; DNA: TGCGCCAGCAGTGAGCCGACGGACAGGCAGTACATTTATAATTCACCCCTCCACTTT
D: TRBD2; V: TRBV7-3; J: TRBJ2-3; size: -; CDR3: CASSLQSGGATDTQYF; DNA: TGTGCCAGCAGCCTACAGAGCGGGGGGGCCACAGATACGCAGTATTTT
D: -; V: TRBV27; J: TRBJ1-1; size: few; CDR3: CASRPGRAEETEAFF; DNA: TGTGCCAGCAGACCTGGTCGGGCAGAGGAGACTGAAGCTTTCTTT
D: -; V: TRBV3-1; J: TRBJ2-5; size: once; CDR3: CASSQAQSPLETQYF; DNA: TGTGCCAGCAGCCAAGCTCAGTCCCCTCTGGAGACCCAGTACTTC
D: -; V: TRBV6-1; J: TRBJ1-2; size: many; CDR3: CASKATSGGYTF; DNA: TGTGCCAGCAAAGCGACGTCGGGCGGCTACACCTTC
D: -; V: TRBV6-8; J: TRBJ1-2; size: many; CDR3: CASSRLRGNYGYTF; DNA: TGTGCCAGCAGCCGCCTCAGGGGAAACTATGGCTACACCTTC
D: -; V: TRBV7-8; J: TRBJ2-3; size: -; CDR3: CASSFASTGRMDTQYF; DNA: TGTGCCAGCAGCTTCGCCTCGACAGGGAGGATGGATACGCAGTATTTT
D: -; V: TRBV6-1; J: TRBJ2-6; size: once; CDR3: CASGRSSGANVLTF; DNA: TGTGCCAGCGGGCGGAGCTCTGGGGCCAACGTCCTGACTTTC
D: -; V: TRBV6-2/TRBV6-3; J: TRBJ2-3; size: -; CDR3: CAGLGGGDTDTQYF; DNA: TGTGCGGGCCTAGGGGGGGGTGACACAGATACCCAGTATTTT
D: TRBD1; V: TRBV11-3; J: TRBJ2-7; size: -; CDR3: CASSHRDSPYEQYF; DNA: TGTGCCAGCAGCCACCGGGACAGCCCCTACGAGCAGTACTTC
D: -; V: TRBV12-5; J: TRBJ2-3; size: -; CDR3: CASGLGQGKTDTQYF; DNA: TGTGCTAGTGGGCTGGGGCAGGGGAAGACAGATACGCAGTATTTT
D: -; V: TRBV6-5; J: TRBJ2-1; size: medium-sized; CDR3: CASSYAGAHFNYF; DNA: TGTGCCAGCAGTTATGCGGGGGCCCATTTTAATTACTTC
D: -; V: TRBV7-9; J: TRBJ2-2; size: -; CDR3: CASSLGVTEALYF; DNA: TGTGCCAGCAGCTTAGGGGTCACCGAGGCGCTGTATTTT
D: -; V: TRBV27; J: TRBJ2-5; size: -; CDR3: CARGYGRGIGGRNQDTQYF; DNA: TGTGCCAGGGGTTATGGCAGGGGGATTGGGGGGCGTAACCAAGATACCCAGTATTTC